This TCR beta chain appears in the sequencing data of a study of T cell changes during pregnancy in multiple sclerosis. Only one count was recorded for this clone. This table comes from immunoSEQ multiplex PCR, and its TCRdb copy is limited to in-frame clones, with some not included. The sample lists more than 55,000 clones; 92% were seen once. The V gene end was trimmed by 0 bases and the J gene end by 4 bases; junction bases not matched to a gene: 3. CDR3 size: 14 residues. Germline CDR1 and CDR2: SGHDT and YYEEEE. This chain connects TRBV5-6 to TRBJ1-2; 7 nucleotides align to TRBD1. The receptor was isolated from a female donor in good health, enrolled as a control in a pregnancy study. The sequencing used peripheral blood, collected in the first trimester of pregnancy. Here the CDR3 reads CASSLDRGFYGYTF. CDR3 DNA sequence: TGTGCCAGCAGCTTGGACAGGGGATTCTATGGCTACACCTTC.